This passage covers 22 T cell receptor beta chains from one sample sequenced in a study of neurological immune-mediated disorders. From the 5' RACE reads, TCRdb called clonotypes with MiXCR, one entry per CDR3 protein. The repertoire consists of about 79,000 distinct CDR3 sequences, with roughly an eighth occurring once and the leading ten covering 6.5% to 8%. The sequencing input was PBMCs. The origin of the receptors is a woman in her forties or fifties in good health.

This clonotype was detected many times. The chain uses TRBV7-8 and TRBJ2-5, with D possibly matching TRBD2 (7 bases). The CDR3 contains 16 residues. V shed 5 bases and J shed 2 bases, with 18 bases lying between them. CDR1 and CDR2 from the germline V gene are SGHVS and FQNEAQ. The CDR3 region has the DNA TGTGCCAGCAGCCCGCGTCGGGGGGCGGGGCAAGAGACCCAGTACTTC. Encoded protein: CASSPRRGAGQETQYF. The complete variable domain, with remaining parts taken from reference TRBV7-8 and TRBJ2-5, reads GAGVSQSPRYKVAKRGQDVALRCDPISGHVSLFWYQQALGQGPEFLTYFQNEAQLDKSGLPSDRFFAERPEGSVSTLKIQRTQQEDSAVYLCASSPRRGAGQETQYFGPGTRLLVL.

The chain employs TRBV12-3 or TRBV12-4 and TRBJ2-1, with 7 bases lining up with TRBD1. J was trimmed by 5 bases and V by 4 bases; bases with no gene match: 11. The CDR3 consists of 16 residues. The CDR3 loop is CASSYPQGDSNNEQFF. The DNA for the CDR3 is TGTGCCAGCAGTTACCCCCAGGGGGACAGTAACAATGAGCAGTTCTTC.

This clonotype was counted many times. V usage is TRBV5-1 and J usage is TRBJ2-5; 8 positions agree with TRBD2. Germline CDR1 reads SGHRS; CDR2 reads YFSETQ. The J segment lost 3 bases and the V segment lost 3 bases, leaving 10 bases of the junction unmatched. This CDR3 has 16 amino acids. CDR3 nucleotides: TGCGCCAGCAGCTACGGACGGCCGGGGGGGGAAGAGACCCAGTACTTC. Translation: CASSYGRPGGEETQYF. Full variable domain (rest looked up from reference TRBV5-1 and TRBJ2-5): KAGVTQTPRYLIKTRGQQVTLSCSPISGHRSVSWYQQTPGQGLQFLFEYFSETQRNKGNFPGRFSGRQFSNSRSEMNVSTLELGDSALYLCASSYGRPGGEETQYFGPGTRLLVL.

This clonotype was seen ten or more times. A read error may account for a junction end that differs from germline. The gene calls are TRBV20-1 and TRBJ2-1; tentatively, D is TRBD1 or TRBD2 (5 bases each). This CDR3 spans 14 amino acids. Germline V gene data show CDR1 as DFQATT and CDR2 as SNEGSKA (reference sequence). CDR3 DNA: TGCAGTCCTAGCCCGCAGGGAGTCTACAATGAGCAGTTCTTC. Translation: CSPSPQGVYNEQFF.

This clonotype has ten or more counts. The J gene is TRBJ1-3, the V gene TRBV6-1; D might be TRBD1 (5 bases). CDR3 length equals 14 residues. CDR1 MNHNS and CDR2 SASEGT come from the germline V gene. V lost 5 bases to trimming and J lost 7 bases, with 15 bases between them. CDR3 in DNA: TGTGCCAGCAGTTTCGACAGAGGGAGGAACACCATATATTTT. This translates into CASSFDRGRNTIYF.

This chain connects TRBV6-6 to TRBJ2-7; D not resolved. With 2 bases removed from V and 3 bases from J, the gap between germline ends came to 8 bases. CDR3 length: 13 residues. CDR1 and CDR2 from the germline V gene are MNHNY and SVGAGI (reference sequence). Written as DNA, the CDR3 is TGTGCCAGCAGTTACGACAACCGCTACGAGCAGTACTTC. Amino acids: CASSYDNRYEQYF.

In its sample, this clonotype was seen a few times. The genes are TRBV5-1 and TRBJ1-1, with 7 bases aligning to TRBD1. The CDR3 spans 14 residues. Germline V gives CDR1 SGHRS, CDR2 YFSETQ. With 3 bases clipped from V and 4 bases from J, the junction kept 6 bases outside the gene matches. DNA for the CDR3: TGCGCCAGCAGCTACAGGGGAATGGGCACTGAAGCTTTCTTT. Translating it yields CASSYRGMGTEAFF. The variable domain in full, with the rest retrieved from reference TRBV5-1 and TRBJ1-1, is KAGVTQTPRYLIKTRGQQVTLSCSPISGHRSVSWYQQTPGQGLQFLFEYFSETQRNKGNFPGRFSGRQFSNSRSEMNVSTLELGDSALYLCASSYRGMGTEAFFGQGTRLTVV.

This clonotype was recorded many times. The chain uses TRBV28 and TRBJ1-1; the D is unclear. Germline lookup yields CDR1 MDHEN and CDR2 SYDVKM. The CDR3 sequence is 15 residues long. Trimming removed 3 bases from V and 1 base from J, with 12 bases in between. The CDR3 nucleotides read TGTGCCAGCAGTTTTCCGAGTGGAGGGAACACTGAAGCTTTCTTT. It encodes CASSFPSGGNTEAFF.

This clonotype was observed a few times. V gene TRBV2 combines with J gene TRBJ1-5; D is ambiguous. The CDR3 sequence is 15 residues long. Trimming pared 4 bases from V and 3 bases from J, leaving 13 bases between. Germline CDR1 SNHLY, CDR2 FYNNEI. CDR3 DNA sequence: TGTGCCAGCAGTGGGCGACGGGAAACCAATCAGCCCCAGCATTTT. The encoded protein is CASSGRRETNQPQHF.

This clonotype was recorded many times. The chain joins TRBV5-1 to TRBJ1-1; no clear D. Trimming left V 4 bases short and J 6 bases short, with 19 bases between. This CDR3 contains 15 residues. CDR1 and CDR2 (germline): SGHRS, YFSETQ. As DNA, the CDR3 is TGCGCCAGCAGCGGTCGGACGGGCCGCAACGCTGAAGCTTTCTTT. Its protein is CASSGRTGRNAEAFF.

This clonotype has at least ten counts. V usage is TRBV5-1 and J usage is TRBJ2-3; a weak D match, TRBD2 (5 bases). Per the germline V gene, CDR1 is SGHRS and CDR2 is YFSETQ. Deletions cut 4 bases from V and 8 bases from J, with 23 bases between. This CDR3 has 16 residues. Here the CDR3 reads CASSPEPGTLSRTQYF. The CDR3 DNA reads TGCGCCAGCAGCCCGGAACCGGGAACCTTGTCACGTACGCAGTATTTT.

This clonotype was observed many times. The rearrangement joins TRBV10-3 to TRBJ2-3, with D uncertain. Germline CDR1 ENHRY, CDR2 SYGVKD. This CDR3 is built from 17 residues. Trimming left V 3 bases short and J 6 bases short, with 22 bases between. The CDR3 DNA reads TGTGCCATCAGTGATGGGTCTCACTTCCTAGTGTCGGATACGCAGTATTTT. It encodes CAISDGSHFLVSDTQYF.

This clonotype was seen many times. The V call is TRBV12-3 or TRBV12-4, the J call TRBJ1-2; D possibly corresponds to TRBD1 (5 bases). This CDR3 comprises 14 residues. V lost 5 bases and J 7 bases, leaving 17 bases between the germline ends. CDR3 bases: TGTGCCAGCAGTACCGGGGGAGGTTTGGGTGGCTACACCTTC. Its protein is CASSTGGGLGGYTF.

Ten or more counts support this clonotype. V is TRBV11-3 and J is TRBJ2-1; D may match TRBD1 or TRBD2 (5 bases each). The CDR3 loop spans 15 amino acids. The V end was cut by 3 bases, the J end by 9 bases, with 18 bases between. The germline gives CDR1 SGHNT, CDR2 YENEEA. The CDR3 region is CASSFRGPTGGEQFF. The CDR3 DNA is TGTGCCAGCAGCTTTAGGGGTCCGACCGGAGGTGAGCAGTTCTTC.

This clonotype occurred many times. The chain joins TRBV9 to TRBJ2-3; 10 nucleotides align to TRBD2. The CDR3 has 15 residues. The germline V gene has CDR1 SGDLS and CDR2 YYNGEE. The junction had 8 bases not matched to a gene; V was cut back by 8 bases and J by 2 bases. The CDR3 coding sequence is TGTGCCAGTGGACCACTAGCGGGGTTCACAGATACGCAGTATTTT. It encodes CASGPLAGFTDTQYF.

A few counts support this clonotype. This chain links TRBV7-3 with TRBJ2-3, with D possibly TRBD2 on 6 matching bases. Germline CDR1 and CDR2: SGHTA and FQGTGA. The CDR3 consists of 17 residues. V lost 1 base to trimming and J lost 2 bases, with 16 bases between them. The CDR3 nucleotides read TGTGCCAGCAGCTTAATTGGTAGCGGAATCAACACAGATACGCAGTATTTT. This encodes CASSLIGSGINTDTQYF. The full variable domain, completed using reference TRBV7-3 and TRBJ2-3, is GAGVSQTPSNKVTEKGKYVELRCDPISGHTALYWYRQSLGQGPEFLIYFQGTGAADDSGLPNDRFFAVRPEGSVSTLKIQRTERGDSAVYLCASSLIGSGINTDTQYFGPGTRLTVL.

This clonotype was detected many times. The V gene is TRBV5-1, the J gene TRBJ1-1, with a tentative D call TRBD1 (5 bases). Trimming cost V 5 bases and J 4 bases, with 15 bases left between them. CDR3 length: 14 residues. In germline, CDR1 is SGHRS, CDR2 YFSETQ. The CDR3, as DNA: TGCGCCAGCAGGCTCTCCGGGGGGACCACTGAAGCTTTCTTT. Its translation is CASRLSGGTTEAFF.

This clonotype has at least ten counts. The V and J genes are TRBV5-1 and TRBJ1-1; D not resolved. This CDR3 is 16 amino acids long. With 4 bases removed from V and 2 bases from J, the gap between germline ends came to 18 bases. Germline lookup yields CDR1 SGHRS and CDR2 YFSETQ. Here the CDR3 DNA reads TGCGCCAGCAGCCTCCTCGGAGGCCCCCCCAACACTGAAGCTTTCTTT. This gives the protein CASSLLGGPPNTEAFF.

This clonotype has ten or more counts. The chain has TRBV7-2 and TRBJ2-3; 7 positions match TRBD2. The V gene's germline CDR1 is SGHTA and CDR2 FQGNSA. The V segment lost 1 base and the J segment 4 bases; nucleotides outside the gene matches: 5. There are 15 residues in the CDR3. CDR3 bases: TGTGCCAGCAGCTTAGAAGCGGGGAGACCAGATACGCAGTATTTT. It encodes CASSLEAGRPDTQYF.

Ten or more counts support this clonotype. This chain links TRBV3-1 with TRBJ2-3, with D perhaps matching TRBD2 (6 bases). V gave up 3 bases and J gave up 2 bases, with 9 bases separating them. The CDR3 is 14 amino acids. The germline V gene has CDR1 LGHDT and CDR2 YNNKEL (reference sequence). For the CDR3, the DNA is TGTGCCAGCAGCCATCGGGACTCCACAGATACGCAGTATTTT. Translation: CASSHRDSTDTQYF.

Many counts were recorded for this clonotype. In DNA, the CDR3 is TGTGCCAGCAGCAAGGGTCTCACCTCTGGAAACACCATATATTTT. Amino acid sequence: CASSKGLTSGNTIYF. The chain carries TRBV7-2 and TRBJ1-3; D is uncertain. V gave up 5 bases and J gave up 0 bases, with 11 bases separating them. Germline CDR1 and CDR2: SGHTA and FQGNSA. The CDR3 loop spans 15 amino acids.

This clonotype was seen repeatedly, ten times or more. The V gene is TRBV7-9, the J gene TRBJ2-5, with 10 nucleotides matching TRBD2. CDR1 and CDR2 (germline): SEHNR, FQNEAQ (reference sequence). J gave up 3 bases and V 4 bases, and 2 bases lay outside the gene matches. The CDR3 is made up of 14 amino acids. The CDR3 loop is CASSSSGSEETQYF. CDR3 DNA sequence: TGTGCCAGCAGCTCTAGCGGGAGTGAAGAGACCCAGTACTTC.